These T cell receptor beta chains were read from a single sample in a study of beta chain features in type 1 diabetes. The table came from immunoSEQ multiplex PCR; TCRdb's copy has only in-frame clones and leaves some out. The profile shows about 900,000 clones, 17% of them singletons. Material for sequencing was naive CD4+ T cells from blood. Every receptor here comes from a woman aged 18-29 years in good health. CDR3s include the opening cysteine and the closing phenylalanine or tryptophan. D genes are given only for firm matches. The listing skips clone size in some rows; elsewhere it reads once, few, many or a size class.

J	V	D	size	DNA	CDR3
TRBJ2-7	TRBV11-1	TRBD1	-	TGTGCCAGCAGCTTAGCGGGACAGCCCTCCTACGAGCAGTACTTC	CASSLAGQPSYEQYF
TRBJ2-5	TRBV6-5	TRBD1	-	TGTGCCAGCAGTTCGAACAGGGGACAAGAGACCCAGTACTTC	CASSSNRGQETQYF
TRBJ2-1	TRBV11-2	-	few	TGTGCCAGCAAAGGCGGAGCAAAGAATGAGCAGTTCTTC	CASKGGAKNEQFF
TRBJ2-1	TRBV5-1	TRBD2	few	TGCGCCAGCAGCCTCGTAGTACTAGCGGGAGTGCATGAGCAGTTCTTC	CASSLVVLAGVHEQFF
TRBJ1-2	TRBV28	TRBD1	few	TGTGCCAGCAGCCCCGACCGGGACAGTGGGTATGGCTACACCTTC	CASSPDRDSGYGYTF
TRBJ2-1	TRBV6-7	-	few	TGTGCCAGCATCATTCTAGCGATGTTCTACAATGAGCAGTTCTTC	CASIILAMFYNEQFF
TRBJ2-2	TRBV10-3	TRBD1	-	TGTGCCATCAGTGTTGGACCGCAGGGGGCGGGGAACACCGGGGAGCTGTTTTTT	CAISVGPQGAGNTGELFF
TRBJ2-7	TRBV10-3	TRBD2	-	TGTGCCATCAGTGGGAGCGGGAGCTCCTACGAGCAGTACTTC	CAISGSGSSYEQYF
TRBJ1-4	TRBV18	-	few	TGTGCCAGCTCTGGACAGTATAATGAAAAACTGTTTTTT	CASSGQYNEKLFF
TRBJ2-6	TRBV6-6	-	-	TGTGCCAGCAGTTACTCCAGGCCGTCTGGGGCCAACGTCCTGACTTTC	CASSYSRPSGANVLTF
TRBJ1-1	TRBV11-2	-	-	TGTGCCAGCAGCTTAGTGGAGTCACTGAAAGCTTTCTTT	CASSLVESLKAFF
TRBJ1-1	TRBV19	-	-	TGTGCCAGTAGTATGGGCAGGGTTGGCACTGAAGCTTTCTTT	CASSMGRVGTEAFF
TRBJ1-2	TRBV28	TRBD1	few	TGTGCCAGCAGCGCGGGACAGATCTATGGCTACACCTTC	CASSAGQIYGYTF
TRBJ1-5	TRBV7-2	TRBD1	-	TGTGCCAGCAGCCGGGACAGGGGACGCAATCAGCCCCAGCATTTT	CASSRDRGRNQPQHF
TRBJ1-1	TRBV5-4	-	-	TGTGCCAGCACGAAAGGGGGTCTTCTGGGGGACACTGAAGCTTTCTTT	CASTKGGLLGDTEAFF
TRBJ2-1	TRBV2	TRBD2	few	TGTGCCAGCAGTTCCCAAGGCGGGAGGGGGGTGAATGAGCAGTTCTTC	CASSSQGGRGVNEQFF
TRBJ2-3	TRBV27	TRBD2	-	TGTGCCAGCAGGGCCCAGGGGCTAGCGGGAGGGCCAGATACGCAGTATTTT	CASRAQGLAGGPDTQYF
TRBJ2-5	TRBV10-1	TRBD2	-	TGCGCCAGCAGTGAGGGGACTAGCGGGAGTCGCGGGGAGACCCAGTACTTC	CASSEGTSGSRGETQYF
TRBJ2-7	TRBV18	TRBD2	few	TGTGCCAGCTCACTAGGCCCTAGCGGGAGCTCCTACGAGCAGTACTTC	CASSLGPSGSSYEQYF
TRBJ2-7	TRBV7-2	-	few	TGTGCCAGCAGCTTAGCTGGGGCACGGCAAGGCTACGAGCAGTACTTC	CASSLAGARQGYEQYF
TRBJ2-2	TRBV5-6	TRBD1	-	TGTGCCAGCACCGTGACAGGGAGAGGGACCGGGGAGCTGTTTTTT	CASTVTGRGTGELFF
TRBJ2-3	TRBV7-3	-	-	TGTGCCAGCAGCCGAGGTGGAGGGACCACAGATACGCAGTATTTT	CASSRGGGTTDTQYF
TRBJ1-1	TRBV7-2	-	few	TGTGCCAGCAGCTTAGCAGGGTTTGAAGCTTTCTTT	CASSLAGFEAFF
TRBJ2-3	TRBV19	-	-	TGTGCCAGTAGTATCTCCTGGTCCACAGATACGCAGTATTTT	CASSISWSTDTQYF
TRBJ2-2	TRBV7-7	-	-	TGTGCTAGCACCACACAGGCGGCCGGGGAGCTGTTTTTT	CASTTQAAGELFF
TRBJ2-1	TRBV4-1	-	-	TGCGCCAGCAGCAAGGTAGTCTGGACCAATGAGCAGTTCTTC	CASSKVVWTNEQFF
TRBJ1-2	TRBV4-1	TRBD1	few	TGCGCCAGCAGCCAAGCGGGACAGGGGACTAACTATGGCTACACCTTC	CASSQAGQGTNYGYTF
TRBJ2-1	TRBV5-6	TRBD2	-	TGTGCCAGCAGCACGCCGCTCGGGACTAGCGGGAATTCCTACAATGAGCAGTTCTTC	CASSTPLGTSGNSYNEQFF
TRBJ2-1	TRBV28	TRBD2	-	TGTGCCAGCATTCCCCCGCGGACTAGCGGGAGGCCGACCTACAATGAGCAGTTCTTC	CASIPPRTSGRPTYNEQFF
TRBJ1-5	TRBV19	-	-	TGTGCCAGCCAGGGGCGCCAGGGCAATCAGCCCCAGCATTTT	CASQGRQGNQPQHF
TRBJ2-6	TRBV19	-	few	TGTGCCAGTAGCCTAGGGGACATCCGATCTGGGGCCAACGTCCTGACTTTC	CASSLGDIRSGANVLTF
TRBJ2-1	TRBV23-1	TRBD2	many	TGCGCCAGCAGTCACGTTCGGACTAGCGGTTACAATGAGCAGTTCTTC	CASSHVRTSGYNEQFF
TRBJ2-5	TRBV11-2	-	-	TGTGCCAGCAGCCGGGCCCAAGAGACCCAGTACTTC	CASSRAQETQYF
TRBJ1-2	TRBV9	-	few	TGTGCCAGCAGCTCGGGACCCGATTCCGCTATAGGCTACACCTTC	CASSSGPDSAIGYTF
TRBJ1-5	TRBV18	TRBD1	-	TGTGCCAGCTCACGCGGAAAGGGGGCACAGGGTCAGCCCCAGCATTTT	CASSRGKGAQGQPQHF
TRBJ2-3	TRBV5-1	-	-	TGCGCCAGCACAACTTCTAGCACAGATACGCAGTATTTT	CASTTSSTDTQYF
TRBJ2-1	TRBV18	TRBD2	-	TGTGCCAGCTCACCACGGGTTAGCGGGAGCAATGAGCAGTTCTTC	CASSPRVSGSNEQFF
TRBJ2-5	TRBV7-3	TRBD2	few	TGTGCCAGCAGCTACCAGTACACTAGCGGACGCACTGTTACCCAGTACTTC	CASSYQYTSGRTVTQYF
TRBJ2-3	TRBV2	TRBD2	-	TGTGCCAGCATTCTCGGGCGGGAGAAGGGGAGTACGCAGTATTTT	CASILGREKGSTQYF
TRBJ2-5	TRBV13	TRBD2	few	TGTGCCAGCAGCACCCGGACTAGCGGGAGGAAGTACCAAGAGACCCAGTACTTC	CASSTRTSGRKYQETQYF
TRBJ1-2	TRBV4-2	-	few	TGTGCCAGCAGCCCCATAACCGTTCAGGAGGAGGACAGAACCCTCTATGGCTACACCTTC	CASSPITVQEEDRTLYGYTF
TRBJ2-7	TRBV6-5	-	few	TGTGCCAGCAGTTACCGCGGGACAAAGACCTACGAGCAGTACTTC	CASSYRGTKTYEQYF
TRBJ2-1	TRBV10-3	TRBD1	-	TGTGCCATCAGTTCAGGGACAGACCTCTACAATGAGCAGTTCTTC	CAISSGTDLYNEQFF
TRBJ2-7	TRBV4-2	TRBD2	-	TGTGCCAGCAGCCAATATCGGGCGGCAGCGGGAGAGCAGTACTTC	CASSQYRAAAGEQYF
TRBJ2-3	TRBV9	TRBD2	-	TGTGCCAGCAGCCCAGCTAGCGGGCTGAAGGATACGCAGTATTTT	CASSPASGLKDTQYF
TRBJ1-4	TRBV2	-	-	TGTGCCAGCAGTGGGGGGACACAAGGTGAAAAACTGTTTTTT	CASSGGTQGEKLFF